The 23 T cell receptor beta chains given below trace back to one sample, sequenced in a study of blood T cell repertoires in COVID-19. Assay: immunoSEQ multiplex PCR; the TCRdb copy retains only in-frame clones and omits some. The sample contains approximately 19,000 clones, 70% to 90% of which appear only once. Sequenced material: peripheral blood. The receptors here all came from a human donor in a cohort sampled during active COVID-19. The donor label of this sample is uncertain.

The chain carries TRBV24-1 and TRBJ2-1, with D maybe TRBD1 (7 bases). The ends were cut back, 7 bases at V and 4 bases at J, with 16 bases in the middle. CDR3 length: 15 residues. Germline lookup yields CDR1 KGHDR and CDR2 SFDVKD. The CDR3 loop is CATRGGTAKYNEQFF. For the CDR3, the DNA is TGTGCCACCAGAGGGGGGACAGCGAAATACAATGAGCAGTTCTTC.

This clone appeared a single time. V is TRBV13 and J is TRBJ2-1, with D possibly matching TRBD2 (5 bases). CDR3 length: 13 amino acids. Trimming cost V 5 bases and J 7 bases, with 12 bases left between them. The germline V gene has CDR1 PRHDT and CDR2 FYEKMQ (reference sequence). CDR3 amino acids: CASSPRRGNEQFF. The CDR3 DNA is TGTGCCAGCAGCCCACGGCGCGGGAATGAGCAGTTCTTC.

The J gene is TRBJ2-7, the V gene TRBV10-2, with D possibly TRBD2 on 5 matching bases. V was trimmed by 6 bases and J by 5 bases, leaving 17 bases between them. Germline V gene data show CDR1 as WSHSY and CDR2 as SAAADI. This CDR3 is built from 14 residues. The CDR3: CASRPSGPGHEQYF. CDR3 coding DNA: TGCGCCAGCAGACCCAGCGGACCAGGCCACGAGCAGTACTTC.

The chain joins TRBV30 to TRBJ2-1, with 7 bases matching TRBD1. The CDR3 runs to 12 residues. CDR1 and CDR2 from the germline V gene are GTSNPN and SVGIG (reference sequence). The trim removed 0 bases at V and 12 bases at J, leaving 5 bases unmatched. CDR3 bases: TGTGCCTGGAGTGTACGCAGGGGGTCGCAGTTCTTC. This gives the protein CAWSVRRGSQFF.

The chain has TRBV11-2 and TRBJ2-7, with 10 bases that match TRBD1. With V trimmed by 5 bases and J by 2 bases, 6 bases remained unmatched. Germline V gene sequence: CDR1 SGHAT, CDR2 FQNNGV. The CDR3 is 15 amino acids. CDR3 nucleotide sequence: TGTGCCAGCAGCCCCGGGACAGGGGTTGCCTACGAGCAGTACTTC. Translation gives CASSPGTGVAYEQYF. Full variable domain (rest looked up from reference TRBV11-2 and TRBJ2-7): EAGVAQSPRYKIIEKRQSVAFWCNPISGHATLYWYQQILGQGPKLLIQFQNNGVVDDSQLPKDRFSAERLKGVDSTLKIQPAKLEDSAVYLCASSPGTGVAYEQYFGPGTRLTVT.

The chain carries TRBV12-3 or TRBV12-4 and TRBJ1-2; D not certain. The CDR3 has 13 residues. V lost 2 bases, J lost 5 bases, and 9 bases lay in between. The CDR3 here is CASSLYIDYGYTF. Here the CDR3 DNA reads TGTGCCAGCAGTTTATATATAGATTATGGCTACACCTTC.

The rearrangement links TRBV12-5 to TRBJ2-7, with D perhaps TRBD1 (6 bases). The CDR3 extends over 13 amino acids. The V end was cut by 5 bases, the J end by 7 bases, with 15 bases between. Germline CDR1 LGHNT, CDR2 FRNRAP. The CDR3 loop reads CASGQGSDREQYF. As DNA, the CDR3 is TGTGCTAGTGGTCAGGGGAGCGACCGGGAGCAGTACTTC.

The rearrangement uses TRBV10-2 and TRBJ2-1; a possible D gene is TRBD2 (6 bases). The CDR3 runs to 13 residues. Trimming took off 4 bases at V and 12 bases at J, with 16 bases between the two ends. Per the germline V gene, CDR1 is WSHSY and CDR2 is SAAADI. CDR3 coding DNA: TGCGCCAGCAGTGGACTAGGGGCTAGGGGGCAGTTCTTC. Encoded protein: CASSGLGARGQFF.

J is TRBJ2-7 and V is TRBV5-4; 7 nucleotides match TRBD1. The V segment lost 2 bases and the J segment 0 bases; nucleotides outside the gene matches: 5. The V gene's germline CDR1 is SGHNT and CDR2 YYREEE (reference sequence). CDR3 length equals 15 residues. This chain's CDR3 is CASSFGTETSYEQYF. The CDR3 DNA is TGTGCCAGCAGCTTTGGGACAGAGACCTCCTACGAGCAGTACTTC.

On this clone itself: This specimen includes other DNA sequences encoding the same CDR3. The rearrangement links TRBV5-1 to TRBJ2-7; 15 bases agree with TRBD2. J was trimmed by 7 bases and V by 4 bases; bases with no gene match: 9. Germline CDR1 reads SGHRS; CDR2 reads YFSETQ. This CDR3 spans 16 amino acids. CDR3 coding DNA: TGCGCCAGCAGCACCATGGGACTAGCGGGAGGAAGAGAGCAGTACTTC. Its translation is CASSTMGLAGGREQYF.

The CDR3 DNA reads as TGTGCCAGCTCACCCCGCCGGGGTAGCGGGGAAGATACGCAGTATTTT. Protein: CASSPRRGSGEDTQYF. The rearrangement uses TRBV18 and TRBJ2-3; 8 bases map to TRBD2. Per germline, CDR1 KGHSH and CDR2 LQKENI. The CDR3 spans 16 residues. V dropped 3 bases and J dropped 5; count of bases not matched to a gene: 10.

The chain is built from TRBV28 and TRBJ2-1, with D perhaps matching TRBD2 (5 bases). V was shortened by 10 bases and J by 0 bases, with 10 bases between the two germline ends. Germline CDR1 reads MDHEN; CDR2 reads SYDVKM. CDR3 length: 13 residues. CDR3 coding DNA: TGTGCCACCGCGGGTTACTCCTACAATGAGCAGTTCTTC. It translates to CATAGYSYNEQFF.

This clone is categorized as large. The chain links TRBV5-7 to TRBJ2-3; D not certain. TRBV5-7 qualifies as an ORF whose function is uncertain. V was cut by 4 bases and J by 4 bases, with 13 bases left in between. There are 14 residues in the CDR3. The DNA for the CDR3 is TGTGCCAGCAGCCCGCCTAATGGGCCAGATACGCAGTATTTT. Its translation: CASSPPNGPDTQYF.

J is TRBJ2-1 and V is TRBV3-1 (or the pseudogene TRBV3-2), with 7 bases aligning to TRBD2. V trimming: 1 base; J trimming: 4 bases; junction bases outside the gene matches: 10. The CDR3 is made up of 17 amino acids. CDR1 LGHDT and CDR2 YNNKEL come from the germline V gene (reference sequence). DNA of the CDR3: TGTGCCAGCAGCCAAGCCAGGCTAGCTAGCGGATACAATGAGCAGTTCTTC. Translated, it gives CASSQARLASGYNEQFF.

This chain joins TRBV24-1 and TRBJ2-3; perhaps TRBD1 as D (5 bases). Trimming left V 5 bases short and J 2 bases short, with 13 bases between. The CDR3 has 15 residues. The germline gives CDR1 KGHDR, CDR2 SFDVKD. The CDR3 reads CATSAEQGYTDTQYF. The CDR3 DNA reads TGTGCCACCAGTGCCGAGCAGGGTTACACAGATACGCAGTATTTT.

This clone was counted once. The rearrangement links TRBV5-6 to TRBJ2-1; a possible D gene is TRBD1 (6 bases). Germline loops: CDR1 SGHDT, CDR2 YYEEEE. V was pared by 1 base and J by 4 bases, with 9 bases between. The CDR3 is 14 residues long. The CDR3 bases are TGTGCCAGCAGCTTGTTTCAGGGGTACAATGAGCAGTTCTTC. Translation gives CASSLFQGYNEQFF.

This clone was detected a few times. This rearrangement joins TRBV10-2 to TRBJ2-2, with D possibly TRBD2 on 6 matching bases. Germline assignment: CDR1 WSHSY and CDR2 SAAADI. The ends were cut back, 3 bases at V and 4 bases at J, with 9 bases in the middle. CDR3 size: 14 residues. CDR3 DNA sequence: TGCGCCAGCAGTGACCGGCGGGGCACCGGGGAGCTGTTTTTT. It codes for CASSDRRGTGELFF.

The rearrangement joins TRBV9 to TRBJ2-1; D might be TRBD2 (5 bases). The V end was cut by 0 bases, the J end by 0 bases, with 10 bases between. This CDR3 is built from 16 residues. CDR1 is SGDLS and CDR2 is YYNGEE in the germline V gene. CDR3 nucleotide sequence: TGTGCCAGCAGCGTAGAAAAGCGGACCTCCTACAATGAGCAGTTCTTC. This sequence encodes CASSVEKRTSYNEQFF.

This clone occurred once. The chain carries TRBV30 and TRBJ2-7, with 9 bases identical to TRBD1. Germline lookup yields CDR1 GTSNPN and CDR2 SVGIG (reference sequence). The CDR3 loop spans 14 amino acids. V trimming: 8 bases; J trimming: 0 bases; junction bases outside the gene matches: 8. For the CDR3, the DNA is TGTGCCGGAACAGGGGGCACCTACTCCTACGAGCAGTACTTC. It is translated as CAGTGGTYSYEQYF.

The gene calls are TRBV2 and TRBJ1-1; 10 nucleotides align to TRBD1. The CDR3 has 11 residues. Germline-derived CDR1 and CDR2 are SNHLY and FYNNEI. The V and J ends lost 6 bases and 11 bases, in that order; junction bases with no gene match: 3. The CDR3 nucleotides read TGTGCCAGCAGCGTGGACAGGGGGGCTTTCTTT. This gives the protein CASSVDRGAFF.

Comment on this clone: Other DNA sequences in the same sample also yield this CDR3. V gene TRBV7-3 combines with J gene TRBJ2-3, with 8 bases matching TRBD1. Germline V lookup: CDR1 SGHTA, CDR2 FQGTGA. The CDR3 is made up of 15 amino acids. V shed 5 bases, J shed 2 bases, and the junction held 6 bases outside the gene matches. The CDR3 loop reads CASSPGGGPTDTQYF. The CDR3 nucleotides read TGTGCCAGCAGCCCAGGGGGCGGCCCCACAGATACGCAGTATTTT.

This clone was counted once. The CDR3 DNA sequence: TGTGCCACCAGTGGTATTAGCGGGAGGAATCCGTCGAACACCGGGGAGCTGTTTTTT. This translates into CATSGISGRNPSNTGELFF. The chain uses TRBV24-1 and TRBJ2-2, with 10 bases that match TRBD2. V gave up 5 bases and J gave up 0 bases; unmatched junction bases: 11. Per the germline V gene, CDR1 is KGHDR and CDR2 is SFDVKD. The CDR3 has 19 amino acids.

V gene TRBV5-1 combines with J gene TRBJ1-1; perhaps TRBD1 as D (6 bases). V lost 4 bases and J 4 bases, leaving 11 bases between the germline ends. CDR3 size: 13 residues. Germline V gene lookup returns CDR1 SGHRS and CDR2 YFSETQ. The CDR3 nucleotides read TGCGCCAGCAGCCCCCAACAGGGCACTGAAGCTTTCTTT. Its protein is CASSPQQGTEAFF.